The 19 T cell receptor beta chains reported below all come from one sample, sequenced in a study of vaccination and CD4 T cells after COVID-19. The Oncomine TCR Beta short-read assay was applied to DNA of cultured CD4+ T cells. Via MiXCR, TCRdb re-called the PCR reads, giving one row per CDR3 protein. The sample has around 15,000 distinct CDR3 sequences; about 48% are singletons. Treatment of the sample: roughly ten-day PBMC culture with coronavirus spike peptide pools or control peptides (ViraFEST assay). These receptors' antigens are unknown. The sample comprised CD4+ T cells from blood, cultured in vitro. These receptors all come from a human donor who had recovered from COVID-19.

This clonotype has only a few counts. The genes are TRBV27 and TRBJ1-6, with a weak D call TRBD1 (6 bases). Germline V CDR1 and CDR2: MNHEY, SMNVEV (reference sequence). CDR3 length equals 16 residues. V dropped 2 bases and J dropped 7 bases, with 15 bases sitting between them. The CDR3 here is CASSLRQGNRNSPLHF. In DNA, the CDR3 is TGTGCCAGCAGTTTACGGCAGGGGAATAGGAATTCACCCCTCCACTTT.

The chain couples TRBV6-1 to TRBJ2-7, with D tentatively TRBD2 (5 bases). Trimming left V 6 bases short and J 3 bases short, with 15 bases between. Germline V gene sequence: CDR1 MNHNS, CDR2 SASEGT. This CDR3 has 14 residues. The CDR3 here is CASSPPGSYYEQYF. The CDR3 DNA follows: TGTGCCAGCAGCCCACCGGGATCCTACTACGAGCAGTACTTC.

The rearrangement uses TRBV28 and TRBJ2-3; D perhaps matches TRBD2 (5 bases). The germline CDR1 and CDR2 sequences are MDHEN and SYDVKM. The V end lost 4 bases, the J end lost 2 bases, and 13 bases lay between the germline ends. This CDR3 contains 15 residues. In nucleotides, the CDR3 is TGTGCCAGCAGTTCATCCCGGGGAGACACAGATACGCAGTATTTT. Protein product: CASSSSRGDTDTQYF.

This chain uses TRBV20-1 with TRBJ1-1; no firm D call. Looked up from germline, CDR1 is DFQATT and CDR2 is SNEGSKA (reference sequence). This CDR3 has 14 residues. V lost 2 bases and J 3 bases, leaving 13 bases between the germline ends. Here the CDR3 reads CSARKIQRDTEAFF. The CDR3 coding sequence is TGCAGTGCTAGAAAAATCCAACGTGACACTGAAGCTTTCTTT.

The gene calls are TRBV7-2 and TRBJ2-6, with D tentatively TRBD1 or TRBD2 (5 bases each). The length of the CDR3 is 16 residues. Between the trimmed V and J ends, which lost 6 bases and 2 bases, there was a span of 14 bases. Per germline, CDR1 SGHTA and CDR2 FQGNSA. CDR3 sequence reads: CASSRSWDAGANVLTF. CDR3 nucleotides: TGTGCCAGCAGTAGGTCTTGGGACGCTGGGGCCAACGTCCTGACTTTC.

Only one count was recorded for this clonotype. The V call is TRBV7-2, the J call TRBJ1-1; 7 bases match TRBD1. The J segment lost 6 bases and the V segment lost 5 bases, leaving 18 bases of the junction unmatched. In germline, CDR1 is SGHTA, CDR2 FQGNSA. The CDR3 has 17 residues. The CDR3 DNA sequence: TGTGCCAGCAGCCCCTGGGGGTTGGAGGGGGCGTTGGCTGAAGCTTTCTTT. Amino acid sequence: CASSPWGLEGALAEAFF.

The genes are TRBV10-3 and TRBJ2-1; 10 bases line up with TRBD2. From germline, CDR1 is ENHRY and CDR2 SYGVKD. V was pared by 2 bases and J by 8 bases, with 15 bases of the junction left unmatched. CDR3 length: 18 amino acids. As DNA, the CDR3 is TGTGCCATCAGTGAGCTCGCGGCTAGCGGGAGTATTAGGGATGAGCAGTTCTTC. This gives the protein CAISELAASGSIRDEQFF.

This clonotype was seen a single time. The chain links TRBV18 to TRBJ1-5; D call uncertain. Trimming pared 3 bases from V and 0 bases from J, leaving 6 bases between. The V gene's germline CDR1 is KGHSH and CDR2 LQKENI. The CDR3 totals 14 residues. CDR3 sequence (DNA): TGTGCCAGCTCACCGGGCAGTAGCAATCAGCCCCAGCATTTT. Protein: CASSPGSSNQPQHF.

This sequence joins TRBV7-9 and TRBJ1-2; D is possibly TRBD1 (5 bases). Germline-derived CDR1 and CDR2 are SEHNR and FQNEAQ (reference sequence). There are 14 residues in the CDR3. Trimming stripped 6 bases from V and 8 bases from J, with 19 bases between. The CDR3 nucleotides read TGTGCCAGCAGATTTACTGGGGCGTCCCACGGCTACACCTTC. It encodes CASRFTGASHGYTF.

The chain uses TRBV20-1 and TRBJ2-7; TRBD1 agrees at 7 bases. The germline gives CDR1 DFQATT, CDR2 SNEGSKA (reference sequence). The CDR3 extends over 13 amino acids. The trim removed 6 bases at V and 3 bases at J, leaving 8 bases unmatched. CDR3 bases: TGCAGTGCGTCTCGGGACAGAGGCTACGAGCAGTACTTC. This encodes CSASRDRGYEQYF.

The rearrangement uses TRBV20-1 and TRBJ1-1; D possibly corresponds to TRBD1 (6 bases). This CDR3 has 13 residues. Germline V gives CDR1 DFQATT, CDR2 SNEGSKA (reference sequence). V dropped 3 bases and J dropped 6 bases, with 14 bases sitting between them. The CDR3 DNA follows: TGCAGTGCTAGGGGGCAGGGGAAGGCTGAAGCTTTCTTT. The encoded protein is CSARGQGKAEAFF.

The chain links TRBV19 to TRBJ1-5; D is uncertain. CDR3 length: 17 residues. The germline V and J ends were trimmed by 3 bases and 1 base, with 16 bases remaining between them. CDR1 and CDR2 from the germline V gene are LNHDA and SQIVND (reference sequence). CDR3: CASSIRVSAVSNQPQHF. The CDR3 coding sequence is TGTGCCAGTAGTATTAGGGTCAGTGCTGTCAGCAATCAGCCCCAGCATTTT. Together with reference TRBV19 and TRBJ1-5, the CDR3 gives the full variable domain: DGGITQSPKYLFRKEGQNVTLSCEQNLNHDAMYWYRQDPGQGLRLIYYSQIVNDFQKGDIAEGYSVSREKKESFPLTVTSAQKNPTAFYLCASSIRVSAVSNQPQHFGDGTRLSIL.

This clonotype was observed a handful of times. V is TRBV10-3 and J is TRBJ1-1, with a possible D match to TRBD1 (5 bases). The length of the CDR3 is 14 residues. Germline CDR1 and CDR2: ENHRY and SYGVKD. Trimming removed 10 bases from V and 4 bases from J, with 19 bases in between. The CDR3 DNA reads TGTGCCAGCGCAAGCGTCGGGGGGTCCACTGAAGCTTTCTTT. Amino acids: CASASVGGSTEAFF.

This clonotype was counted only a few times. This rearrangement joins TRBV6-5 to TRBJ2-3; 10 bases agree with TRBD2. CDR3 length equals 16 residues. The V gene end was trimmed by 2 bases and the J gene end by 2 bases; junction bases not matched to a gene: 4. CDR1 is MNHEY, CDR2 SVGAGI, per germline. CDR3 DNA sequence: TGTGCCAGCAGTTACCGGACTAGCGGTTACACAGATACGCAGTATTTT. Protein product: CASSYRTSGYTDTQYF.

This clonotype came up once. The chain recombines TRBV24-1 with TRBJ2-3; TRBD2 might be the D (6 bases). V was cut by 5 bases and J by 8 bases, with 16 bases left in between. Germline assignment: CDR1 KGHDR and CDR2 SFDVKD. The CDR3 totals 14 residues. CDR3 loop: CATSVEGAGGTQYF. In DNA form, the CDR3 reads TGTGCCACCAGTGTGGAGGGCGCGGGTGGTACGCAGTATTTT.

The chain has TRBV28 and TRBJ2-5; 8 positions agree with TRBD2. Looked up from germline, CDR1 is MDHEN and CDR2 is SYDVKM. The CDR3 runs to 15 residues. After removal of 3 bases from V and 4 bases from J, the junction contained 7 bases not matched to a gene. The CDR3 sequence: CASSFTSGLRETQYF. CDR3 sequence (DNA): TGTGCCAGCAGTTTTACTAGCGGCCTCCGAGAGACCCAGTACTTC.

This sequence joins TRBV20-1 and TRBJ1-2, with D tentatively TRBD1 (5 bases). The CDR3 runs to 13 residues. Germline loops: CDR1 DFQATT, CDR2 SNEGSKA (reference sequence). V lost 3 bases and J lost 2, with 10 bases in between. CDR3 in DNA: TGCAGTGCTAGGAGGACAAGGAACTATGGCTACACCTTC. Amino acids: CSARRTRNYGYTF.

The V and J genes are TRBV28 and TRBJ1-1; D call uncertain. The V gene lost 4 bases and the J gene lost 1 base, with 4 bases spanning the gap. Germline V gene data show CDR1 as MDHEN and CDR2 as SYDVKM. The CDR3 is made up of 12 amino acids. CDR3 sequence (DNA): TGTGCCAGCAGTTCCGGGAACACTGAAGCTTTCTTT. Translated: CASSSGNTEAFF.

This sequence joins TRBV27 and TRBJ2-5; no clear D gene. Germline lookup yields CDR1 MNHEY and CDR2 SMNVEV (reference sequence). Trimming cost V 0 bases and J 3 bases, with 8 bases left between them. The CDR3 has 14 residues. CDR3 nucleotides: TGTGCCAGCAGTTTATCCAACAGAAAAGAGACCCAGTACTTC. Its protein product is CASSLSNRKETQYF.